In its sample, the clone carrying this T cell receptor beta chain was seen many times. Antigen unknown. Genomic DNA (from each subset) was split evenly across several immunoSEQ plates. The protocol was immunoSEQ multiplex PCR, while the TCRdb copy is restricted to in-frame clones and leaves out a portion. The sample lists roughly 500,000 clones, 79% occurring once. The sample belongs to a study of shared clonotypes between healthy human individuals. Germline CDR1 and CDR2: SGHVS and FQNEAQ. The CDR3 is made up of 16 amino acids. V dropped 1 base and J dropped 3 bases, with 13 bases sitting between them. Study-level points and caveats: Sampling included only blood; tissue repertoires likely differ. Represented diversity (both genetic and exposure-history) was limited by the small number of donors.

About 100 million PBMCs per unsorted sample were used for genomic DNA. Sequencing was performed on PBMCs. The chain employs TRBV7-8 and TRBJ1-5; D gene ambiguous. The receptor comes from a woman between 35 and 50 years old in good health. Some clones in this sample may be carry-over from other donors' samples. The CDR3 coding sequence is TGTGCCAGCAGCTTAGGTGGAGGGCGGGACAATCAGCCCCAGCATTTT. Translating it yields CASSLGGGRDNQPQHF. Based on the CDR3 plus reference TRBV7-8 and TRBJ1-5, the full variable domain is GAGVSQSPRYKVAKRGQDVALRCDPISGHVSLFWYQQALGQGPEFLTYFQNEAQLDKSGLPSDRFFAERPEGSVSTLKIQRTQQEDSAVYLCASSLGGGRDNQPQHFGDGTRLSIL.